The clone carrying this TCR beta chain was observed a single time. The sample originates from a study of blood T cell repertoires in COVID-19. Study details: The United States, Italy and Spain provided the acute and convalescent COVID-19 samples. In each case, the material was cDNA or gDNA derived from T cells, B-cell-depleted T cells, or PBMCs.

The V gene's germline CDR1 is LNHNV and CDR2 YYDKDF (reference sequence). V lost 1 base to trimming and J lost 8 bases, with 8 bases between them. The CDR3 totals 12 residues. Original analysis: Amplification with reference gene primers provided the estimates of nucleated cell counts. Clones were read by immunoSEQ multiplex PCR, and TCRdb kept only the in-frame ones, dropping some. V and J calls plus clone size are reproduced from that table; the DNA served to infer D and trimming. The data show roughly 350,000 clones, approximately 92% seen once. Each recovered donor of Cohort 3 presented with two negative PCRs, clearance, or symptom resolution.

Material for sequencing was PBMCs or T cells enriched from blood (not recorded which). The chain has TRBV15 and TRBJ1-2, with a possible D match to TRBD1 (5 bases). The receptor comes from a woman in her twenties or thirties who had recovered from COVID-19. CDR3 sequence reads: CATSRVGEGYTF. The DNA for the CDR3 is TGTGCCACCAGCAGAGTAGGGGAAGGCTACACCTTC.